Listed here is a single T cell receptor (beta chain). Profiling relied on immunoSEQ multiplex PCR, and the TCRdb table lists in-frame clones only, not all of them. The data contain under 150,000 clones, approximately 83% of them singletons. The record originates from a study of blood T cell repertoires in COVID-19. About the research overall: COVID-19 samples, acute and convalescent, were from the United States, Italy and Spain. From T cells, B-cell-depleted T cells, or PBMCs came the material, which was cDNA or gDNA.

The junction had 1 base not matched to a gene; V was cut back by 0 bases and J by 9 bases. The CDR3 is 13 residues long. Germline V CDR1 and CDR2: SGHDN, FVKESK. This chain links TRBV14 with TRBJ1-4; 7 positions match TRBD1. This receptor was taken from a man aged 80 or over with acute or convalescent COVID-19. The sample was peripheral blood. In DNA form, the CDR3 reads TGTGCCAGCAGCCAAGAACAGGGGAAAAAACTGTTTTTT. It codes for CASSQEQGKKLFF.